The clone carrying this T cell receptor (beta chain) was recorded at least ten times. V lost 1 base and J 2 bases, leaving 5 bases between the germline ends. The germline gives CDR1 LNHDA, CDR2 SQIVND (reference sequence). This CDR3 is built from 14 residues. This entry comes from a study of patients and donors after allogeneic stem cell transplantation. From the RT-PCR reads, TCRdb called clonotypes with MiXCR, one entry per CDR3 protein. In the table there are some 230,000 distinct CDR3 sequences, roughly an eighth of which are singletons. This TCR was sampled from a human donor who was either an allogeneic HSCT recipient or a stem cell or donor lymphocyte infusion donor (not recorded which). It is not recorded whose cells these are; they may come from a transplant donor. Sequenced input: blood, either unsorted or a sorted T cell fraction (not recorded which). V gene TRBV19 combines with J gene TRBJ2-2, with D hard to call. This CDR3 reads CASSIAPNTGELFF. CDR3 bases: TGTGCCAGTAGTATAGCCCCAAACACCGGGGAGCTGTTTTTT. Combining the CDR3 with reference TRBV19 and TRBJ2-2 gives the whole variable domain DGGITQSPKYLFRKEGQNVTLSCEQNLNHDAMYWYRQDPGQGLRLIYYSQIVNDFQKGDIAEGYSVSREKKESFPLTVTSAQKNPTAFYLCASSIAPNTGELFFGEGSRLTVL.